The 19 T cell receptor beta chains given below trace back to one sample, sequenced in a study of T cells in Graves' hyperthyroidism and ophthalmopathy. RNA transcripts were the template for amplifying TCR beta CDR3 regions. Initially, a first-round RT-PCR of the TCR CDR3 employed the HTBI primer set. TCRdb reprocessed the multiplex PCR reads via MiXCR and lists one record per CDR3 protein. The profile shows about 530,000 distinct CDR3 sequences, about 15% of them singletons. The sample comprised blood. Every receptor here comes from a woman aged 18-35 years with Graves' ophthalmopathy.

The chain employs TRBV3-1 and TRBJ1-1, with D unclear. This CDR3 is 15 amino acids long. V was clipped by 6 bases and J by 4 bases, with 18 bases between them. Germline loops: CDR1 LGHDT, CDR2 YNNKEL (reference sequence). As DNA, the CDR3 is TGTGCCAGCAGTCCTTACCGACGGACGGCCACTGAAGCTTTCTTT. Translating it yields CASSPYRRTATEAFF. Based on the CDR3 plus reference TRBV3-1 and TRBJ1-1, the full variable domain is DTAVSQTPKYLVTQMGNDKSIKCEQNLGHDTMYWYKQDSKKFLKIMFSYNNKELIINETVPNRFSPKSPDKAHLNLHINSLELGDSAVYFCASSPYRRTATEAFFGQGTRLTVV.

At least ten counts were recorded for this clonotype. The chain combines TRBV11-2 with TRBJ2-7; D unclear. Germline-derived CDR1 and CDR2 are SGHAT and FQNNGV. The CDR3 contains 14 residues. V shed 2 bases and J shed 3 bases, with 11 bases lying between them. For the CDR3, the DNA is TGTGCCAGCAGCTTACTCGGAATCCTCTACGAGCAGTACTTC. Translated: CASSLLGILYEQYF.

This clonotype was seen many times. The chain combines TRBV5-6 with TRBJ2-1, with TRBD1 matching over 7 bases. Germline trimming cut 3 bases from V and 5 bases from J; bases unmatched to any gene: 8. There are 15 residues in the CDR3. The germline CDR1 and CDR2 sequences are SGHDT and YYEEEE. The CDR3, as DNA: TGTGCCAGCAGCTGGTTAGGGACAGTCAACAATGAGCAGTTCTTC. Translation gives CASSWLGTVNNEQFF.

This clonotype was seen many times. The junction departs from germline at one end; a sequencing error may be responsible. The J gene is TRBJ1-1, the V gene TRBV4-3; 8 bases align to TRBD1. The CDR3 length is 14 residues. CDR1 LGHNA and CDR2 YSLEER come from the germline V gene. CDR3 sequence (DNA): TGTGCCAGCAGCCAAGACAGGGGGAACACTGAAGCTTTCTTT. This encodes CASSQDRGNTEAFF.

The V call is TRBV6-1, the J call TRBJ1-2; 10 positions match TRBD1. The CDR3 covers 15 residues. J was trimmed by 4 bases and V by 6 bases; bases with no gene match: 8. Germline V gives CDR1 MNHNS, CDR2 SASEGT. CDR3 coding DNA: TGTGCCAGCAGCCCACCCCGGACAGGGGGCTATGGCTACACCTTC. Translation: CASSPPRTGGYGYTF.

The sample holds many counts of this clonotype. The V gene is TRBV6-1, the J gene TRBJ1-2; D call uncertain. The V and J ends lost 5 bases and 3 bases respectively, with 13 bases between them. CDR1 MNHNS and CDR2 SASEGT come from the germline V gene. The length of the CDR3 is 14 residues. CDR3 in amino acids: CASSSRTAYYGYTF. CDR3 nucleotide sequence: TGTGCCAGCAGTTCAAGGACGGCTTACTATGGCTACACCTTC.

This clonotype appeared many times. V usage is TRBV11-2 and J usage is TRBJ2-1; unclear D gene. The V gene lost 7 bases and the J gene lost 10 bases, with 14 bases spanning the gap. The germline V gene has CDR1 SGHAT and CDR2 FQNNGV. The CDR3 spans 12 residues. The CDR3 loop is CASTTTLREQFF. The CDR3 nucleotides read TGTGCCAGCACCACGACCCTGAGAGAGCAGTTCTTC.

In this sample, this clonotype turned up a few times. The rearrangement uses TRBV10-2 and TRBJ2-6; D is ambiguous. Deletions cut 6 bases from V and 0 bases from J, with 3 bases between. The germline V gene has CDR1 WSHSY and CDR2 SAAADI. The CDR3 spans 13 residues. The CDR3 DNA reads TGCGCCAGCAGCGTCTCTGGGGCCAACGTCCTGACTTTC. Translating gives CASSVSGANVLTF.

This clonotype appeared many times. This sequence joins TRBV3-1 and TRBJ2-5, with TRBD2 matching over 12 bases. The CDR3 runs 15 residues. Trimming cost V 3 bases and J 3 bases; bases outside gene matches: 2. CDR1 and CDR2 from the germline V gene are LGHDT and YNNKEL (reference sequence). DNA for the CDR3: TGTGCCAGCAGCCAGTGGACTAGCGGGAAAGAGACCCAGTACTTC. This codes for CASSQWTSGKETQYF.

This rearrangement joins TRBV5-1 to TRBJ2-1, with 9 positions matching TRBD2. This CDR3 comprises 16 residues. J gave up 3 bases and V 0 bases, and 4 bases lay outside the gene matches. Germline CDR1 and CDR2: SGHRS and YFSETQ. CDR3 region: CASSLGSGGNYNEQFF. The CDR3 DNA reads as TGCGCCAGCAGCTTGGGTAGCGGGGGAAACTACAATGAGCAGTTCTTC.

The chain combines TRBV7-3 with TRBJ2-3; 7 positions match TRBD2. CDR3 length: 15 amino acids. Germline V gives CDR1 SGHTA, CDR2 FQGTGA. The junction had 6 bases not matched to a gene; V was cut back by 1 base and J by 5 bases. In nucleotides, the CDR3 is TGTGCCAGCAGCTTAAACGTGGGAGGGATAGATACGCAGTATTTT. Translated: CASSLNVGGIDTQYF.

This clonotype was found many times. The chain couples TRBV5-1 to TRBJ1-1; D uncertain. This CDR3 has 12 amino acids. The germline V gene has CDR1 SGHRS and CDR2 YFSETQ. V dropped 2 bases and J dropped 1 base, with 3 bases sitting between them. The CDR3 spells CASSFQNTEAFF. CDR3 DNA: TGCGCCAGCAGCTTTCAGAACACTGAAGCTTTCTTT.

The chain combines TRBV19 with TRBJ1-1, with a tentative D call TRBD1 (5 bases). Germline V CDR1 and CDR2: LNHDA, SQIVND (reference sequence). The CDR3 is 14 amino acids. V was trimmed by 4 bases and J by 8 bases, leaving 17 bases between them. Here the CDR3 DNA reads TGTGCCAGTAGTAGGGGACCAGGAACTTTAGAAGCTTTCTTT. Protein sequence: CASSRGPGTLEAFF.

V is TRBV7-8 and J is TRBJ1-5; TRBD1 might be the D (6 bases). In germline, CDR1 is SGHVS, CDR2 FQNEAQ. V lost 2 bases and J 0 bases, leaving 8 bases between the germline ends. This CDR3 is built from 15 residues. In DNA form, the CDR3 reads TGTGCCAGCAGCTTACAACAGGGTAGCAATCAGCCCCAGCATTTT. This codes for CASSLQQGSNQPQHF.

This clonotype appeared many times. This chain uses TRBV6-2 or TRBV6-3 with TRBJ2-3; possibly TRBD2 for D (5 bases). The V end lost 10 bases, the J end lost 0 bases, and 17 bases lay between the germline ends. Germline V gene lookup returns CDR1 MNHEY and CDR2 SVGEGT. The CDR3 covers 15 residues. The CDR3 nucleotides read TGTGCCACCTTTATGGGAGCATTCAGCACAGATACGCAGTATTTT. Protein product: CATFMGAFSTDTQYF.

About this clonotype: At one boundary the junction diverges from the germline segment, which might be a read error. V usage is TRBV11-2 and J usage is TRBJ2-3; D is ambiguous. This CDR3 is built from 14 residues. CDR1 is SGHAT, CDR2 FQNNGV, per germline. This CDR3 is CASSRLTRTDTQYF. The CDR3 DNA is TGTGCCAGCAGTCGCCTGACCCGCACAGATACGCAGTATTTC. Filled out from reference TRBV11-2 and TRBJ2-3, the complete variable domain reads EAGVAQSPRYKIIEKRQSVAFWCNPISGHATLYWYQQILGQGPKLLIQFQNNGVVDDSQLPKDRFSAERLKGVDSTLKIQPAKLEDSAVYLCASSRLTRTDTQYFGPGTRLTVL.

To note about this clonotype: The junction differs from germline at one of its ends, possibly a read error. The rearrangement uses TRBV19 and TRBJ2-2; TRBD2 matches 11 bases. This CDR3 region has 16 residues. Looked up from germline, CDR1 is LNHDA and CDR2 is SQIVND (reference sequence). Here the CDR3 reads CASNIAGGINTGELFF. CDR3 coding DNA: TGTGCCAGTAATATAGCGGGAGGGATCAACACCGGGGAGCTGTTTTTT. The full variable domain, completed using reference TRBV19 and TRBJ2-2, is DGGITQSPKYLFRKEGQNVTLSCEQNLNHDAMYWYRQDPGQGLRLIYYSQIVNDFQKGDIAEGYSVSREKKESFPLTVTSAQKNPTAFYLCASNIAGGINTGELFFGEGSRLTVL.

Many counts were recorded for this clonotype. This chain links TRBV2 with TRBJ2-4; 8 bases match TRBD2. Trimming at V came to 10 bases and at J to 1 base, leaving 9 bases not matched to a gene. Germline CDR1 is SNHLY and CDR2 is FYNNEI. The CDR3 sequence is 15 residues long. CDR3 in amino acids: CAIVEREMAKNIQYF. CDR3 DNA sequence: TGTGCCATCGTCGAGCGGGAGATGGCCAAAAACATTCAGTACTTC.

The chain links TRBV7-8 to TRBJ2-2; D is undetermined. This CDR3 spans 14 amino acids. Trimming pared 2 bases from V and 10 bases from J, leaving 14 bases between. CDR1 is SGHVS, CDR2 FQNEAQ, per germline. The CDR3 bases are TGTGCCAGCAGCTTATCTTCTTGGGCCGAGGAGCTGTTTTTT. Translated: CASSLSSWAEELFF. Supplemented by reference TRBV7-8 and TRBJ2-2, the full variable domain reads GAGVSQSPRYKVAKRGQDVALRCDPISGHVSLFWYQQALGQGPEFLTYFQNEAQLDKSGLPSDRFFAERPEGSVSTLKIQRTQQEDSAVYLCASSLSSWAEELFFGEGSRLTVL.